Listed below are T cell receptor beta chains from one sample, sequenced in a study of breast tumors, draining lymph nodes, adjacent tissues. TCRdb re-called the multiplex PCR reads through MiXCR, storing one row per CDR3 protein. The sample comprises fewer than 250,000 distinct CDR3 sequences, approximately 30% of which are singletons, and around 1.5% rests with the top ten. The sequenced material came from axillary lymph node tissue. These receptors were collected from a female donor with breast cancer. Some clones in this sample may be carry-over from other donors' samples. Each CDR3 is given with its conserved first and last residue. Clone size is stated in some rows and not others, as once, few, many or a class when expanded.

v_gene	j_gene	abundance	CDR3aa
TRBV20-1	TRBJ2-5	many	CNARDLRLAHETQYF
TRBV18	TRBJ1-4	-	CASSPGGQGNEKLFF
TRBV5-1	TRBJ1-4	many	CASSSRQGNEKLFF
TRBV5-8	TRBJ2-3	few	CASSLTGARTDTQYF
TRBV20-1	TRBJ2-5	many	CSARVVNGREEETQYF
TRBV7-2	TRBJ2-1	many	CASSLAVVASNEQFF
TRBV6-1	TRBJ1-5	many	CASRAGRGSNQPQHF
TRBV7-6	TRBJ2-7	-	CASSLVGGQGMDEQYF
TRBV5-1	TRBJ2-5	many	CASSSRESETQYF
TRBV6-6	TRBJ1-5	many	CASSLTGLSNQPQHF
TRBV18	TRBJ1-1	-	CASSPSYRDTEAFF
TRBV20-1	TRBJ2-3	many	CSARDLAGGPDTQYF
TRBV3-1	TRBJ2-1	-	CASSRSGRAGDEQFF
TRBV19	TRBJ2-1	many	CASNEGYNEQFF
TRBV30	TRBJ2-7	many	CAWSTDRSSYEQYF
TRBV12-3/TRBV12-4	TRBJ1-6	-	CASSVGSGTGVTYNSPLHF
TRBV9	TRBJ2-5	many	CASSVNPGTNGETQYF
TRBV12-3/TRBV12-4	TRBJ2-7	-	CASSTRNDGEQYF
TRBV19	TRBJ2-3	many	CASGNSDTQYF